A selection of T cell receptor beta chains follows, all from one sample in a study of early T cells in non-severe SARS-CoV-2 infection. TCRdb re-analysed the 5' RACE reads in MiXCR, keeping a single row per CDR3 protein. The table records tens of thousands of distinct CDR3 sequences, over 12% of them present only once. The material sequenced was whole blood. The receptors shown here come from an adult who was a healthcare worker with PCR-confirmed SARS-CoV-2 infection or an uninfected control (not recorded which). CDR3s include the opening cysteine and the closing phenylalanine or tryptophan. The D gene is left open where the match is weak. Size is omitted from some rows. Given values are once, few, many or a class for expanded clones.

CDR3 protein	CDR3 DNA	J gene	V gene	D gene	clone size
CASSQTFSRGSYEQYF	TGTGCCAGCAGCCAAACTTTTTCGAGGGGATCCTACGAGCAGTACTTC	TRBJ2-7	TRBV3-1	-	-
CASSYGTGMETQYF	TGTGCCAGCAGTTACGGGACAGGGATGGAGACCCAGTACTTC	TRBJ2-5	TRBV6-5	TRBD1	-
CASSMGGAYNEQFF	TGTGCCAGTAGTATGGGTGGAGCCTACAATGAGCAGTTCTTC	TRBJ2-1	TRBV19	-	many
CASTWSSQSKGDARLAGVYEQYF	TGTGCCAGCACCTGGTCGTCTCAAAGCAAGGGGGACGCCCGACTAGCGGGGGTCTACGAGCAGTACTTC	TRBJ2-7	TRBV2	TRBD2	few
CASRAGPAQNTEAFF	TGCGCCAGCAGGGCCGGACCGGCTCAGAACACTGAAGCTTTCTTT	TRBJ1-1	TRBV5-1	-	many
CASSPGTSGRAILNEQFF	TGTGCCAGCAGCCCCGGGACTAGCGGGAGGGCGATATTGAATGAGCAGTTCTTC	TRBJ2-1	TRBV11-2	TRBD2	few
CASSQGTGEDTQYF	TGTGCCAGCAGCCAAGGGACAGGGGAAGATACGCAGTATTTT	TRBJ2-3	TRBV3-1	TRBD1	-
CASSPRVGATYNEQFF	TGTGCCAGCAGCCCCAGGGTCGGGGCTACCTACAATGAGCAGTTCTTC	TRBJ2-1	TRBV7-2	-	-
CSVTGGRAFEQYF	TGCAGCGTCACCGGGGGGAGGGCCTTCGAGCAGTACTTC	TRBJ2-7	TRBV29-1	TRBD2	-
CASSDRQERTGELFF	TGTGCCAGCAGTGACCGGCAGGAGAGGACCGGGGAGCTGTTTTTT	TRBJ2-2	TRBV2	-	once
CASSPSGRTYEQYF	TGTGCCAGCAGCCCGAGCGGGAGGACTTACGAGCAGTACTTC	TRBJ2-7	TRBV7-2	TRBD2	-
CASSFPSGGEQCF	TGTGCCAGCAGTTTTCCATCGGGGGGCGAGCAGTGCTTC	TRBJ2-7	TRBV28	-	-
CASSRGTSGRNNEQFF	TGTGCCAGTAGTAGGGGAACTAGCGGGAGGAACAATGAGCAGTTCTTC	TRBJ2-1	TRBV19	TRBD2	many
CATSSAGGSNTGELFF	TGTGCCACCAGCTCGGCCGGGGGCTCGAACACCGGGGAGCTGTTTTTT	TRBJ2-2	TRBV7-9	-	many
CASSPGTSGRWGQETQYF	TGTGCCAGCAGCCCCGGGACTAGCGGGAGGTGGGGCCAAGAGACCCAGTACTTC	TRBJ2-5	TRBV12-3/TRBV12-4	TRBD2	-
CASSVIGDPGNTIYF	TGTGCCAGCAGCGTAATAGGGGATCCTGGAAACACCATATATTTT	TRBJ1-3	TRBV9	-	few
CASSPGTSIAYEQFF	TGTGCCAGCAGCCCCGGGACCTCCATCGCCTATGAGCAGTTCTTC	TRBJ2-1	TRBV5-5	-	-
CSSGKGATYNSPLHF	TGTTCCAGTGGAAAGGGGGCCACCTATAATTCACCCCTCCACTTT	TRBJ1-6	TRBV2	TRBD1	-
CASSPWGDYSLSSYNEQFF	TGTGCCAGTAGTCCCTGGGGGGACTACTCCTTGAGCTCCTACAATGAGCAGTTCTTC	TRBJ2-1	TRBV19	TRBD2	few
CASSGTGSVYEQYF	TGTGCCAGCAGTGGGACAGGGTCTGTCTACGAGCAGTACTTC	TRBJ2-7	TRBV6-1	TRBD1	-